This TCR beta chain is from a study of regulatory T cells in long-lasting Graves disease. Regarding time point: newly diagnosed GD, antithyroid drugs for less than 3 months. Extracted RNA from PBMCs served as the source of the TCR library. Sequencing libraries for TCR beta were prepared with iRepertoire HTBI primers and Arm-PCR of CDR3 regions. TCRdb reanalysed the multiplex PCR reads using MiXCR and keeps one entry per CDR3 protein. The sample carries 420,000 or so distinct CDR3 sequences, approximately 16% recorded once. This clonotype appeared many times. This same sample was also taken into another study, of T cells in Graves' hyperthyroidism and ophthalmopathy.

The sequenced sample was peripheral blood mononuclear cells (PBMCs), obtained at new diagnosis, from a patient treated with antithyroid drugs. The sequence derives from a woman aged 18 to 35 with Graves disease.

CDR3 sequence reads: CASSLLDRGENEQYF. The CDR3 DNA reads TGTGCCAGCAGTTTACTGGACAGGGGGGAGAACGAGCAGTACTTC. This chain joins TRBV28 and TRBJ2-7; 10 bases are a match to TRBD1. Trimming cost V 2 bases and J 5 bases; bases outside gene matches: 6. CDR1 is MDHEN and CDR2 is SYDVKM in the germline V gene. The CDR3 contains 15 residues.